Presented here are 25 T cell receptor beta chains from one specimen sequenced in a study of cytomegalovirus exposure and HLA in healthy donors (dated by TCRdb to 2016 to 2017). Libraries were made using the immunoSEQ multiplex PCR assay. For the multiplex PCR, a mixture combining 60 forward primers for TCR Vbeta segments and 13 reverse primers for TCR Jbeta segments was used. In its TCRdb copy, this immuneACCESS table keeps in-frame sequences only and misses some clones. Where compared with another copy, unresolved V genes explain less than half of these, and the others have no known cause. In this sample the table shows 150,000 to 200,000 clones, around four fifths of which occur a single time. 2% to 2.5% of the sample is in the top ten clones. Input material: PBMCs. The receptors derive from a female donor in good health and CMV-seronegative.

This clone was seen a single time. The V call is TRBV9, the J call TRBJ2-1, with D possibly being TRBD2 (5 bases). Deletions cut 4 bases from V and 2 bases from J, with 13 bases between. The CDR3 totals 15 residues. Germline V gives CDR1 SGDLS, CDR2 YYNGEE. The CDR3 DNA reads as TGTGCCAGCAGCAGCGGAGTTGCGGCCTACAATGAGCAGTTCTTC. Protein: CASSSGVAAYNEQFF.

The chain links TRBV6-6 to TRBJ1-1; D is possibly TRBD1 (6 bases). The CDR3 spans 15 residues. Germline assignment: CDR1 MNHNY and CDR2 SVGAGI (reference sequence). The germline V and J ends were trimmed by 5 bases and 4 bases, with 17 bases remaining between them. The DNA of the CDR3 is TGTGCCAGCAGTACCTCTACAGGGTGGAGCACTGAAGCTTTCTTT. This gives the protein CASSTSTGWSTEAFF.

This chain joins TRBV7-8 and TRBJ1-2; D call uncertain. Trimming pared 5 bases from V and 1 base from J, leaving 14 bases between. CDR3 length: 15 amino acids. Germline V CDR1 and CDR2: SGHVS, FQNEAQ. The CDR3 sequence is CASSRTRDDNYGYTF. CDR3 sequence (DNA): TGTGCCAGCAGCCGCACACGGGATGATAACTATGGCTACACCTTC.

This clone has more than one count but fewer than ten. The gene calls are TRBV6-5 and TRBJ2-3; 15 nucleotides match TRBD2. The V segment lost 3 bases and the J segment 10 bases; nucleotides outside the gene matches: 5. Germline values: CDR1 MNHEY, CDR2 SVGAGI. The CDR3 loop spans 15 amino acids. CDR3 DNA: TGTGCCAGCAGTTATGGGACTAGCGGGAGGTTGTCGCAGTATTTT. Translating it yields CASSYGTSGRLSQYF.

This clone was seen just once. At one of its ends the junction is not consistent with the germline gene, which may arise from a read error. The chain joins TRBV7-8 to TRBJ1-1; weak D call: TRBD1 (5 bases). The V gene's germline CDR1 is SGHVS and CDR2 FQNEAQ. This CDR3 contains 14 residues. This chain's CDR3 is CASSSGPTDTKRAF. Here the CDR3 DNA reads TGTGCCAGCAGCTCAGGGCCGACTGATACGAAACGGGCCTTT.

There are a few counts of this clone. The CDR3 protein is CASSDFGGLGQPQHF. CDR3 sequence (DNA): TGTGCCAGCAGTGACTTTGGAGGGCTTGGACAGCCCCAGCATTTT. The rearrangement links TRBV2 to TRBJ1-5; no clear D. The CDR3 runs to 15 residues. In germline, CDR1 is SNHLY, CDR2 FYNNEI. V lost 3 bases and J 7 bases, leaving 16 bases between the germline ends.

The CDR3 loop reads CAWSGDFLGNTIYF. The CDR3 DNA is TGTGCCTGGAGCGGGGACTTCTTGGGAAACACCATATATTTT. The chain recombines TRBV30 with TRBJ1-3, with D perhaps TRBD1 (5 bases). The CDR3 is 14 residues long. V lost 3 bases to trimming and J lost 4 bases, with 13 bases between them. Germline V gene lookup returns CDR1 GTSNPN and CDR2 SVGIG (reference sequence).

The count of this clone is one. The CDR3, as DNA: TGTGCCAGCGGACAGGGGGCTTGGTATGAGCAGTTCTTC. This gives the protein CASGQGAWYEQFF. The chain uses TRBV6-5 and TRBJ2-1, with 11 bases identical to TRBD1. The CDR3 contains 13 residues. Germline V gene lookup returns CDR1 MNHEY and CDR2 SVGAGI. V trimming: 8 bases; J trimming: 8 bases; junction bases outside the gene matches: 5.

The chain is built from TRBV25-1 and TRBJ1-2; no clear D. V dropped 1 base and J dropped 8 bases, with 14 bases sitting between them. The CDR3 is 14 residues long. Germline values: CDR1 MGHDK, CDR2 SYGVNS. The CDR3 DNA reads TGTGCCAGCAGTGAATTTATGTTGGGCACGGGCTACACCTTC. Translated, it gives CASSEFMLGTGYTF.

The V call is TRBV2, the J call TRBJ1-1; 8 bases line up with TRBD1. V dropped 6 bases and J dropped 7; count of bases not matched to a gene: 7. The CDR3 consists of 13 residues. The germline V gene has CDR1 SNHLY and CDR2 FYNNEI. CDR3: CASSSRGRGEAFF. The CDR3 DNA reads TGTGCCAGCAGCAGCAGGGGGCGGGGTGAAGCTTTCTTT.

This chain connects TRBV7-6 to TRBJ1-2; perhaps TRBD1 as D (5 bases). In germline, CDR1 is SGHVS, CDR2 FNYEAQ. Trimming cost V 1 base and J 0 bases, with 9 bases left between them. The CDR3 runs to 15 residues. CDR3 sequence reads: CASSLGGPTNYGYTF. The DNA for the CDR3 is TGTGCCAGCAGCTTAGGGGGCCCGACTAACTATGGCTACACCTTC.

This chain connects TRBV14 to TRBJ2-7; the D gene is possibly TRBD1 (5 bases). V gave up 3 bases and J gave up 5 bases, with 8 bases separating them. The CDR3 sequence is 12 residues long. Germline V lookup: CDR1 SGHDN, CDR2 FVKESK. In DNA, the CDR3 is TGTGCCAGCAGCCAGACCAGGGACGAGCAGTACTTC. As protein: CASSQTRDEQYF.

Only a few counts were recorded for this clone. One end of the junction does not line up with germline, which may come from a read error. J is TRBJ2-6 and V is TRBV6-5; TRBD1 might be the D (6 bases). The germline V gene has CDR1 MNHEY and CDR2 SVGAGI. CDR3 size: 14 residues. Written as DNA, the CDR3 is TGTGCCAGCAGCCAGGGGTCTGGGGCCAACGGCCTGACTTTC. It specifies CASSQGSGANGLTF.

The rearrangement links TRBV6-5 to TRBJ1-2; TRBD1 might be the D (6 bases). The CDR3 is 13 residues long. Between the trimmed V and J ends, which lost 6 bases and 1 base, there was a span of 9 bases. CDR1 MNHEY and CDR2 SVGAGI come from the germline V gene. The CDR3 nucleotides read TGTGCCAGCAGCTCGGACAGTAACTATGGCTACACCTTC. This sequence encodes CASSSDSNYGYTF.

This chain links TRBV11-2 with TRBJ2-2; TRBD2 is a possible D gene (5 bases). The CDR3 spans 15 residues. Trimming took 7 bases from V and 7 from J, leaving 19 bases between them. CDR1 and CDR2 (germline): SGHAT, FQNNGV. CDR3 nucleotide sequence: TGTGCCAGCAACCCAATAAGGGCCGGACTCGGGGAGCTGTTTTTT. It specifies CASNPIRAGLGELFF.

This chain links TRBV29-1 with TRBJ2-7; D is possibly TRBD2 (5 bases). V lost 2 bases and J 1 base, leaving 6 bases between the germline ends. Germline V gene data show CDR1 as SQVTM and CDR2 as ANQGSEA. The CDR3 runs to 12 residues. The CDR3: CSVERGSYEQYF. The CDR3 DNA follows: TGCAGCGTTGAACGGGGATCCTACGAGCAGTACTTC.

The rearrangement links TRBV5-4 to TRBJ2-1; D might be TRBD2 (5 bases). V shed 0 bases and J shed 1 base, with 5 bases lying between them. Germline loops: CDR1 SGHNT, CDR2 YYREEE (reference sequence). The CDR3 totals 14 residues. The CDR3 nucleotides are TGTGCCAGCAGCTTGGGACTATCCTACAATGAGCAGTTCTTC. The encoded protein is CASSLGLSYNEQFF.

This clone was observed a handful of times. This rearrangement joins TRBV11-3 to TRBJ1-1, with unresolved D. Germline V gene sequence: CDR1 SGHNT, CDR2 YENEEA. The V and J ends lost 5 bases and 2 bases respectively, with 12 bases between them. The CDR3 is 14 residues long. The CDR3 region is CASSQSGVNTEAFF. CDR3 DNA sequence: TGTGCCAGCAGCCAGTCCGGGGTAAACACTGAAGCTTTCTTT.

The V and J genes are TRBV11-2 and TRBJ1-2, with D maybe TRBD1 (5 bases). CDR3 length: 14 residues. Germline lookup yields CDR1 SGHAT and CDR2 FQNNGV. Between the trimmed V and J ends, which lost 2 bases and 5 bases, there was a span of 12 bases. CDR3 amino acids: CASSLIGGGYGYTF. The CDR3 DNA follows: TGTGCCAGCAGCTTAATTGGGGGAGGGTATGGCTACACCTTC.

V is TRBV11-1 and J is TRBJ2-7; TRBD1 might be the D (5 bases). The V end was cut by 5 bases, the J end by 6 bases, with 14 bases between. This CDR3 comprises 13 residues. Germline CDR1 and CDR2: SGHAT and FQDESV (reference sequence). CDR3 coding DNA: TGTGCCAGCAGCCGAGACAGAGTCCCCGAGCAGTACTTC. Its translation: CASSRDRVPEQYF.

The chain couples TRBV5-1 to TRBJ2-7; D call uncertain. The germline gives CDR1 SGHRS, CDR2 YFSETQ. V shed 0 bases and J shed 1 base, with 8 bases lying between them. This CDR3 spans 14 amino acids. The DNA for the CDR3 is TGCGCCAGCAGCTTGGGGCCGACTTCCTACGAGCAGTACTTC. This translates into CASSLGPTSYEQYF.

V and J are TRBV7-3 and TRBJ1-1, with a tentative D call TRBD1 (6 bases). V lost 1 base and J 4 bases, leaving 10 bases between the germline ends. Germline CDR1 reads SGHTA; CDR2 reads FQGTGA. The CDR3 sequence is 14 residues long. DNA for the CDR3: TGTGCCAGCAGCTTAAGGGGGCAGATCACTGAAGCTTTCTTT. Its translation: CASSLRGQITEAFF.

V gene TRBV11-3 combines with J gene TRBJ2-2; D perhaps matches TRBD1 (5 bases). CDR1 and CDR2 (germline): SGHNT, YENEEA. The CDR3 extends over 15 amino acids. V dropped 4 bases and J dropped 3 bases, with 12 bases sitting between them. The CDR3 region is CASSSGSRDTGELFF. The CDR3 nucleotides read TGTGCCAGCAGCTCAGGGTCAAGGGACACCGGGGAGCTGTTTTTT.

The V and J genes are TRBV6-5 and TRBJ2-3; D is perhaps TRBD2 (5 bases). Germline CDR1 is MNHEY and CDR2 is SVGAGI. V was shortened by 4 bases and J by 5 bases, with 13 bases between the two germline ends. CDR3 length: 14 residues. The CDR3: CASSSSSRGDTQYF. CDR3 DNA: TGTGCCAGCAGTTCCTCGTCCCGGGGAGATACGCAGTATTTT.

The chain carries TRBV30 and TRBJ1-1; weak D call: TRBD1 (5 bases). The V end lost 2 bases, the J end lost 7 bases, and 14 bases lay between the germline ends. The CDR3 runs to 13 residues. Germline V lookup: CDR1 GTSNPN, CDR2 SVGIG (reference sequence). CDR3 nucleotides: TGTGCCTGGAGTTCATCAGGGTTCAGTGAAGCTTTCTTT. Its translation: CAWSSSGFSEAFF.